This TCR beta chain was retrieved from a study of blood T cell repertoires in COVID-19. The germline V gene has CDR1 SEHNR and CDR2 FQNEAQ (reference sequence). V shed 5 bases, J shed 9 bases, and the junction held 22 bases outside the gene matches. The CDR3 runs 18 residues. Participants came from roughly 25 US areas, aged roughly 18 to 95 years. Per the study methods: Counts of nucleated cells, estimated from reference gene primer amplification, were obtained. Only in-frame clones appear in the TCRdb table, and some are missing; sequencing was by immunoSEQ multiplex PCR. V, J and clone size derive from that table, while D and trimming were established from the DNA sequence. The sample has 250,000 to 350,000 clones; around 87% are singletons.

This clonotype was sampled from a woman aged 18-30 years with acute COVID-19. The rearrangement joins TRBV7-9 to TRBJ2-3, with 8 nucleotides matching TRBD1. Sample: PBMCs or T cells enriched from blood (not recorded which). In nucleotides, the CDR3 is TGTGCCAGCAGCCCCGAACGACAGGGGCCCTCCCAGGTCGGCACGCAGTATTTT. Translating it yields CASSPERQGPSQVGTQYF.